This T cell receptor beta chain was captured in a study of a mutant IDH1 vaccine in newly diagnosed glioma. In the study overall: Mean patient age was roughly 43 years; approximately 62% were male and 37.5% female. Patients' prior therapy spanned radiotherapy, temozolomide, or both; most underwent both.

This clone has only one observation. Its specificity is unknown. Specified time point: baseline, week 1 (first vaccination visit). Treatment defined: pre-vaccination baseline after standard-of-care therapy. General study results and limits: Apparently unrelated to pseudoprogression were changes in the top peripheral T cell clonotypes. It was approximately 93% of patients that developed vaccine-induced immune responses.

Generated by immunoSEQ multiplex PCR, the TCRdb table keeps only in-frame clones and is missing some. The table lists 85,000 to 100,000 clones, about four fifths of them singletons, with 7.4% in the top ten. Sample: PBMCs, taken from a glioma patient treated with radiotherapy, temozolomide or both. The sequence came from a woman aged 45-60 years with glioma.

CDR3 amino acids: CASPRGDYGYTF. CDR3 nucleotide sequence: TGTGCCAGTCCCAGAGGCGACTATGGCTACACCTTC. The chain employs TRBV7-9 and TRBJ1-2; D gene ambiguous. Per germline, CDR1 SEHNR and CDR2 FQNEAQ (reference sequence). The ends were cut back, 9 bases at V and 3 bases at J, with 11 bases in the middle. CDR3 length: 12 amino acids.